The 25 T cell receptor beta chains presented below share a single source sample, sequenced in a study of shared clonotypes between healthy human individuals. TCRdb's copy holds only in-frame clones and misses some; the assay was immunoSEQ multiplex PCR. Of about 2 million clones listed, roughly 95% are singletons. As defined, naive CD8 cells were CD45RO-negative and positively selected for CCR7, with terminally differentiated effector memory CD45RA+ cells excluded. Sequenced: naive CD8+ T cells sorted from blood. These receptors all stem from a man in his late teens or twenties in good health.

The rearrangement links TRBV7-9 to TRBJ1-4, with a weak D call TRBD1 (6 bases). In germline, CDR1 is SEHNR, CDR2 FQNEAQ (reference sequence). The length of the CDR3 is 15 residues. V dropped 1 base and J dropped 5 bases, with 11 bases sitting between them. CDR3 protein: CASSLVEGTNEKLFF. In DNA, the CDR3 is TGTGCCAGCAGCTTAGTAGAAGGGACAAATGAAAAACTGTTTTTT.

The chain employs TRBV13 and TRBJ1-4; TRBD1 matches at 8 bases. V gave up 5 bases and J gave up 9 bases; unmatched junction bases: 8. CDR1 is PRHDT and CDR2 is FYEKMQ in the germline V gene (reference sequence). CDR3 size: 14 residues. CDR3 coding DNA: TGTGCCAGCAGCCACCCGGACAGGGAGAAAAAACTGTTTTTT. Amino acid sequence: CASSHPDREKKLFF. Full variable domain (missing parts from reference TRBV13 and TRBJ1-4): AAGVIQSPRHLIKEKRETATLKCYPIPRHDTVYWYQQGPGQDPQFLISFYEKMQSDKGSIPDRFSAQQFSDYHSELNMSSLELGDSALYFCASSHPDREKKLFFGSGTQLSVL.

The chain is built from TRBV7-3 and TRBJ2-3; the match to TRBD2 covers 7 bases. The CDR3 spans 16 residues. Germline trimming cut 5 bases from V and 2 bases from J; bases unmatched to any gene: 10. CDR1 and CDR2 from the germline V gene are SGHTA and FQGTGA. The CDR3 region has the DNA TGTGCCAGCAGCCCAGCGGGGAGGGAAATCACAGATACGCAGTATTTT. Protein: CASSPAGREITDTQYF.

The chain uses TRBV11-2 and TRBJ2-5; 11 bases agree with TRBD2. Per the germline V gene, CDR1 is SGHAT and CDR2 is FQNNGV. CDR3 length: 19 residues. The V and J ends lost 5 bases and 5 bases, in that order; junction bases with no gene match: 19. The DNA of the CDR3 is TGTGCCAGCAGCCCCGGACAGATAGGGCTAGCGGGGGGCCGGGAGACCCAGTACTTC. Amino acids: CASSPGQIGLAGGRETQYF.

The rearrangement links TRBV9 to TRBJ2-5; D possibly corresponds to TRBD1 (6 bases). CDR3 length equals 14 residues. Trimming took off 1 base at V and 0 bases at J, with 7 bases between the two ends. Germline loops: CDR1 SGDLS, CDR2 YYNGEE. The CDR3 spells CASSVQGNQETQYF. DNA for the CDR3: TGTGCCAGCAGCGTACAGGGGAACCAAGAGACCCAGTACTTC.

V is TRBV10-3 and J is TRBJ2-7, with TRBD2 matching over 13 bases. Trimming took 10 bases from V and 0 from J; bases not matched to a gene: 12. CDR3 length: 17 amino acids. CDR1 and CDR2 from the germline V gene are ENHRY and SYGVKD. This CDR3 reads CASTRTSGGPLSYEQYF. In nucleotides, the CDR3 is TGTGCCAGCACCAGGACTAGCGGGGGCCCTCTCTCCTACGAGCAGTACTTC.

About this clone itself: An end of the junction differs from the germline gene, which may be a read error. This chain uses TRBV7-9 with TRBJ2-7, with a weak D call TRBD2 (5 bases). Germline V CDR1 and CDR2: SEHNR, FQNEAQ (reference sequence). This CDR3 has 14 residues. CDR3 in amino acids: CASSLAGGAAERYF. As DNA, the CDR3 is TGTGCCAGCAGCTTAGCAGGCGGAGCGGCCGAGCGGTACTTC.

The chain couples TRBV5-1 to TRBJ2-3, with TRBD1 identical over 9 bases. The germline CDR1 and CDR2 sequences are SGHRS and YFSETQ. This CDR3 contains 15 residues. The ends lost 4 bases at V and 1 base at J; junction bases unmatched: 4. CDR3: CASSTRQGGTDTQYF. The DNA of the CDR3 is TGCGCCAGCAGCACCAGACAGGGGGGCACAGATACGCAGTATTTT.

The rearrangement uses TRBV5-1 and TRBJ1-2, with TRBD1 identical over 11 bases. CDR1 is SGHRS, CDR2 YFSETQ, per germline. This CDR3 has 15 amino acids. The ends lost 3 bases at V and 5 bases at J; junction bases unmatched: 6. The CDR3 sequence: CASSSPGQGVYGYTF. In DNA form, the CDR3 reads TGCGCCAGCAGCTCCCCGGGACAGGGGGTATATGGCTACACCTTC.

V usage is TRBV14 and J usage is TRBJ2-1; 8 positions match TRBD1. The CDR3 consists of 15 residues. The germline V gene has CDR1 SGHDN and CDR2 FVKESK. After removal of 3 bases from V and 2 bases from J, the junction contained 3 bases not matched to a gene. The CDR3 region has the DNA TGTGCCAGCAGCCACAGGGGGCTGGCCTACAATGAGCAGTTCTTC. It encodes CASSHRGLAYNEQFF.

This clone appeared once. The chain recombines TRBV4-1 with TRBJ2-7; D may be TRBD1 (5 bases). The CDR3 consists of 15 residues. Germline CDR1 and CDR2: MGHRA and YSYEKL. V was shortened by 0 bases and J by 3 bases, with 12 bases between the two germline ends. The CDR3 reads CASSQDRDDSYEQYF. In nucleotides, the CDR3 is TGCGCCAGCAGCCAAGATCGTGATGACAGCTACGAGCAGTACTTC.

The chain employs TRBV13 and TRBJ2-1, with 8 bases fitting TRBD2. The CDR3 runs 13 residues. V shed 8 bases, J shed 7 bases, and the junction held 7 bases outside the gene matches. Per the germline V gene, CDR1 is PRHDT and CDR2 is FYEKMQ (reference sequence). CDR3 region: CASGAGGYNEQFF. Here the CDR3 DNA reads TGTGCCAGCGGGGCGGGAGGTTATAATGAGCAGTTCTTC. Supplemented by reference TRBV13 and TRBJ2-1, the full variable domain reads AAGVIQSPRHLIKEKRETATLKCYPIPRHDTVYWYQQGPGQDPQFLISFYEKMQSDKGSIPDRFSAQQFSDYHSELNMSSLELGDSALYFCASGAGGYNEQFFGPGTRLTVL.

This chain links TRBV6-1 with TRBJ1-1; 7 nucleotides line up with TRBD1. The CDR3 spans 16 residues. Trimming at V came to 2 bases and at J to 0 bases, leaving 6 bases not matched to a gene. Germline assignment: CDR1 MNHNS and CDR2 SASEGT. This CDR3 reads CASSEPMTGMNTEAFF. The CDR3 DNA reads TGTGCCAGCAGTGAACCTATGACAGGGATGAACACTGAAGCTTTCTTT.

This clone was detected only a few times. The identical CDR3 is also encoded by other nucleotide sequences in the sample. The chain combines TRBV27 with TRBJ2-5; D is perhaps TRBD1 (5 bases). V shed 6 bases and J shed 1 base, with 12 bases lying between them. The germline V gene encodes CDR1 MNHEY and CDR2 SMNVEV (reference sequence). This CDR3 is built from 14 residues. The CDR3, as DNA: TGTGCCAGCAGCTTGGGGCCCGGCCAAGAGACCCAGTACTTC. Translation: CASSLGPGQETQYF.

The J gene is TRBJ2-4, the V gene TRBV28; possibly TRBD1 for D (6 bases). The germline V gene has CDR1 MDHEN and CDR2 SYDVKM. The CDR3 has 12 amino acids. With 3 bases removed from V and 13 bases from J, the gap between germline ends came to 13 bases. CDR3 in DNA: TGTGCCAGCAGTTTTTTCGGACAGCCCCAGTACTTC. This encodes CASSFFGQPQYF.

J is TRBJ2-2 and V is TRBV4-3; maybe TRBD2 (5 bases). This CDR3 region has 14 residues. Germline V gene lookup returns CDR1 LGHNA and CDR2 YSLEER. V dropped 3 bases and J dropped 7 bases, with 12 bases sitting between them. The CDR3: CASSHGVDGGELFF. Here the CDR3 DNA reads TGCGCCAGCAGCCACGGGGTGGACGGCGGGGAGCTGTTTTTT.

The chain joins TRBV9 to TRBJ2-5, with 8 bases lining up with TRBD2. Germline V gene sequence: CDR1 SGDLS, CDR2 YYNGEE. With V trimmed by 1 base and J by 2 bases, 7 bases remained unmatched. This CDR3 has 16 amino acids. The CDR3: CASSVPSGSSQETQYF. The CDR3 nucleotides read TGTGCCAGCAGCGTACCAAGCGGGAGTTCTCAAGAGACCCAGTACTTC.

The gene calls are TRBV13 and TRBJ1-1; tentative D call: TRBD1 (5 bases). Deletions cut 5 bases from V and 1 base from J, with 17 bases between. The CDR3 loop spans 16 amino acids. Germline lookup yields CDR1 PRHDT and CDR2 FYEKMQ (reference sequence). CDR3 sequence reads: CASSPWVGAANTEAFF. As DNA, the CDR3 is TGTGCCAGCAGCCCTTGGGTAGGGGCTGCGAACACTGAAGCTTTCTTT.

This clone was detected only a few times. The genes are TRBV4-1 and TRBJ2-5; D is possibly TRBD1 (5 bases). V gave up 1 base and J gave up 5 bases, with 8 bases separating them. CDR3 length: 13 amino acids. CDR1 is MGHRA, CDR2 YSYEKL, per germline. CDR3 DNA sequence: TGCGCCAGCAGCCAAGGGCCAGGGGAGACCCAGTACTTC. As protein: CASSQGPGETQYF.

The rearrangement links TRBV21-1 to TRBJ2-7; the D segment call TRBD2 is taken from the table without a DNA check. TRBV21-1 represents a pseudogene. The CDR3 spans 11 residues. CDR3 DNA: TGTGCCAGCAGCAAAGCGAGCGAGCAGTACTTC. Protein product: CASSKASEQYF.

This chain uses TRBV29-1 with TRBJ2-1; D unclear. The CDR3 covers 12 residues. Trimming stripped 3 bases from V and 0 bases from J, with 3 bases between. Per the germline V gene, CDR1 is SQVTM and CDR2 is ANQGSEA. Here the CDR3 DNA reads TGCAGCGTTGAGACCTCCTACAATGAGCAGTTCTTC. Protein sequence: CSVETSYNEQFF.

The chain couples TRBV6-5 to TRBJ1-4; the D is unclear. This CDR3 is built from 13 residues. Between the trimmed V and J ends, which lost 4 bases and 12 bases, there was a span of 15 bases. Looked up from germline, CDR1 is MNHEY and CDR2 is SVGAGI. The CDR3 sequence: CASSFMSGFELFF. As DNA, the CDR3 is TGTGCCAGCAGTTTCATGTCGGGCTTTGAACTGTTTTTT.

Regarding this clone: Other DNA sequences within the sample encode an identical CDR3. CDR3 region: CASSLLEDTQYF. In nucleotides, the CDR3 is TGTGCCAGCAGCTTACTGGAGGATACGCAGTATTTT. The chain is built from TRBV7-6 and TRBJ2-3; D unclear. Germline V gene data show CDR1 as SGHVS and CDR2 as FNYEAQ. The CDR3 totals 12 residues. Trimming took off 2 bases at V and 6 bases at J, with 6 bases between the two ends.

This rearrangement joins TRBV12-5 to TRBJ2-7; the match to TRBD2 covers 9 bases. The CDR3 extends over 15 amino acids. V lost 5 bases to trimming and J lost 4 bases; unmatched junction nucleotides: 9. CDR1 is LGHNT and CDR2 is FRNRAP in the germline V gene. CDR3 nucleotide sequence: TGTGCTAGTGGTCAAATAGCGGGAGCAGGGTACGAGCAGTACTTC. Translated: CASGQIAGAGYEQYF.

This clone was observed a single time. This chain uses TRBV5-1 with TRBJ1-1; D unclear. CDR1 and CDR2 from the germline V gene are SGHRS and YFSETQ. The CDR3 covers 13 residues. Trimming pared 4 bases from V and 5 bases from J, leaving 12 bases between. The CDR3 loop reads CASSHQIGTEAFF. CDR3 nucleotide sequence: TGCGCCAGCAGCCATCAGATTGGGACTGAAGCTTTCTTT. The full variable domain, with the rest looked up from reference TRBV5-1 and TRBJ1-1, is KAGVTQTPRYLIKTRGQQVTLSCSPISGHRSVSWYQQTPGQGLQFLFEYFSETQRNKGNFPGRFSGRQFSNSRSEMNVSTLELGDSALYLCASSHQIGTEAFFGQGTRLTVV.